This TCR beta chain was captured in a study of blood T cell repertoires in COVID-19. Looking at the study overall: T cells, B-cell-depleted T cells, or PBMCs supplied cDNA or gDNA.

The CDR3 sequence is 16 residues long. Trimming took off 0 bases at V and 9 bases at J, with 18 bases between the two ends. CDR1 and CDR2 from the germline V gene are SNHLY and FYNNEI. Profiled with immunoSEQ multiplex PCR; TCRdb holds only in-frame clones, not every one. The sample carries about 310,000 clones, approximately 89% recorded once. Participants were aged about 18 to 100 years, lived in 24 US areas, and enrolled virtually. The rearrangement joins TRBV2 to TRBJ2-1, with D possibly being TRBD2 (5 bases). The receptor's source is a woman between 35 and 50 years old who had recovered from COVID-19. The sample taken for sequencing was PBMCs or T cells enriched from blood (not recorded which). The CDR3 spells CASSEARGMGISEQFF. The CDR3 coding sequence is TGTGCCAGCAGTGAAGCGCGAGGGATGGGTATTAGTGAGCAGTTCTTC. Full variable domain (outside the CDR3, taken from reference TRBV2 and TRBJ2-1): EPEVTQTPSHQVTQMGQEVILRCVPISNHLYFYWYRQILGQKVEFLVSFYNNEISEKSEIFDDQFSVERPDGSNFTLKIRSTKLEDSAMYFCASSEARGMGISEQFFGPGTRLTVL.